The next 20 T cell receptor beta chains were all read from a single sample in a study of T cells expressing NK-cell markers. TCRdb re-analyzed the 5' RACE reads; it lists each CDR3 protein once, without DNA. Here the sample table reports around 180,000 distinct CDR3 sequences. Sequencing was carried out using blood T cells: a sorted CD56 or NKG2C T cell subset, CD4+ or CD8+ T cells, or bulk PBMC T cells (not recorded which). All receptors come from a man aged 18 to 70 in good health.

The rearrangement links TRBV3-1 to TRBJ2-7; lacking DNA, the TRBD1 call made by TCRdb goes unchecked. The CDR3 has 11 amino acids. Germline CDR1 and CDR2: LGHDT and YNNKEL (reference sequence). This CDR3 reads CASSRGGEQYF.

The CDR3 spells CSASYGGREYSPLHF. The chain is built from TRBV20-1 and TRBJ1-6; TCRdb indicates TRBD1, and absent DNA this call remains unverified. Germline CDR1 DFQATT, CDR2 SNEGSKA (reference sequence). CDR3 size: 15 residues.

This sequence joins TRBV19 and TRBJ2-7; TCRdb's D call of TRBD1 is untestable without DNA. CDR1 is LNHDA and CDR2 is SQIVND in the germline V gene (reference sequence). This CDR3 has 14 residues. The CDR3 protein is CASSTGGNSYEQYF.

The chain is built from TRBV9 and TRBJ1-1. This CDR3 has 13 residues. Germline V gene data show CDR1 as SGDLS and CDR2 as YYNGEE. This CDR3 reads CASSPPALPEAFF.

J is TRBJ2-7 and V is TRBV15; TCRdb selects TRBD1, and the lack of DNA leaves this call unchecked. This CDR3 region has 16 residues. Germline values: CDR1 LNHNV, CDR2 YYDKDF (reference sequence). CDR3 region: CATSRVPRGPGYEQYF. Combining the CDR3 with reference TRBV15 and TRBJ2-7 gives the whole variable domain DAMVIQNPRYQVTQFGKPVTLSCSQTLNHNVMYWYQQKSSQAPKLLFHYYDKDFNNEADTPDNFQSRRPNTSFCFLDIRSPGLGDTAMYLCATSRVPRGPGYEQYFGPGTRLTVT.

V gene TRBV28 combines with J gene TRBJ2-7. Germline V CDR1 and CDR2: MDHEN, SYDVKM. CDR3 length: 13 residues. CDR3 sequence: CASSLKTNREQYF.

This rearrangement joins TRBV2 to TRBJ2-3; there is no DNA to check the TCRdb D call of TRBD1. This CDR3 comprises 16 residues. Per the germline V gene, CDR1 is SNHLY and CDR2 is FYNNEI. The chain's CDR3 is CASSDSGGAFTDTQYF.

This chain uses TRBV13 with TRBJ2-3; TCRdb's D call of TRBD1 is untestable without DNA. Germline values: CDR1 PRHDT, CDR2 FYEKMQ (reference sequence). The CDR3 runs to 22 residues. This CDR3 reads CASSLGDPRDRELSHRTDTQYF.

The chain carries TRBV19 and TRBJ1-1; lacking DNA, the TRBD1 call made by TCRdb goes unchecked. This CDR3 has 13 residues. Germline CDR1 is LNHDA and CDR2 is SQIVND (reference sequence). CDR3 loop: CAISRDSGTEAFF.

J is TRBJ2-1 and V is TRBV7-9; the TCRdb D gene call, TRBD2, has no DNA to confirm it. CDR1 and CDR2 (germline): SEHNR, FQNEAQ (reference sequence). This CDR3 is 14 amino acids long. Here the CDR3 reads CASSSPWGDNEQFF.

The chain carries TRBV19 and TRBJ2-2; the TCRdb call, TRBD1, lacks DNA for checking. Germline CDR1 reads LNHDA; CDR2 reads SQIVND (reference sequence). The length of the CDR3 is 15 residues. CDR3: CASSMSYSGAGELFF. Supplemented by reference TRBV19 and TRBJ2-2, the full variable domain reads DGGITQSPKYLFRKEGQNVTLSCEQNLNHDAMYWYRQDPGQGLRLIYYSQIVNDFQKGDIAEGYSVSREKKESFPLTVTSAQKNPTAFYLCASSMSYSGAGELFFGEGSRLTVL.

This chain connects TRBV7-8 to TRBJ2-5; TCRdb reports TRBD2, a call that lacks DNA to check it against. This CDR3 spans 15 amino acids. The germline V gene has CDR1 SGHVS and CDR2 FQNEAQ. CDR3 region: CASSFRLAGQETQYF.

CDR3 protein: CSVSQGALNTEAFF. V gene TRBV29-1 combines with J gene TRBJ1-1; TCRdb's D gene call, TRBD1, goes unchecked for lack of DNA. The CDR3 totals 14 residues. Germline V gives CDR1 SQVTM, CDR2 ANQGSEA.

The rearrangement links TRBV6-1 to TRBJ2-7; checking the TCRdb D call of TRBD2 is not possible without DNA. The germline V gene encodes CDR1 MNHNS and CDR2 SASEGT. This CDR3 is built from 15 residues. The chain's CDR3 is CASSLGGTAYYEQYF.

CDR3 region: CASASDFLRVYEQYF. The chain recombines TRBV5-1 with TRBJ2-7. The CDR3 has 15 residues. Germline lookup yields CDR1 SGHRS and CDR2 YFSETQ.

The V and J genes are TRBV29-1 and TRBJ2-5. The CDR3 totals 16 residues. The germline V gene encodes CDR1 SQVTM and CDR2 ANQGSEA. Here the CDR3 reads CSVEEATRGDRETQYF.

The chain has TRBV6-5 and TRBJ2-2; the TCRdb D gene call, TRBD1, has no DNA to confirm it. This CDR3 has 16 residues. The germline CDR1 and CDR2 sequences are MNHEY and SVGAGI. The chain's CDR3 is CATQLREGAHTGELFF.

The gene calls are TRBV28 and TRBJ1-6; TCRdb gives TRBD1 as the D gene, but with no DNA this cannot be confirmed. The germline CDR1 and CDR2 sequences are MDHEN and SYDVKM. This CDR3 spans 15 amino acids. CDR3 sequence: CASSAGADYNSPLHF.

The chain employs TRBV2 and TRBJ2-5. CDR3 length equals 13 residues. The germline V gene encodes CDR1 SNHLY and CDR2 FYNNEI. The CDR3 loop reads CASSEGSQETQYF.

This clonotype is called medium-sized based on its frequency. The J gene is TRBJ2-5, the V gene TRBV5-1; the D gene TCRdb calls, TRBD1, cannot be checked with no DNA. The CDR3 is 15 amino acids. In germline, CDR1 is SGHRS, CDR2 YFSETQ. The CDR3 reads CASSLGSRGVETQYF. Looking up the rest from reference TRBV5-1 and TRBJ2-5 gives the full variable domain: KAGVTQTPRYLIKTRGQQVTLSCSPISGHRSVSWYQQTPGQGLQFLFEYFSETQRNKGNFPGRFSGRQFSNSRSEMNVSTLELGDSALYLCASSLGSRGVETQYFGPGTRLLVL.